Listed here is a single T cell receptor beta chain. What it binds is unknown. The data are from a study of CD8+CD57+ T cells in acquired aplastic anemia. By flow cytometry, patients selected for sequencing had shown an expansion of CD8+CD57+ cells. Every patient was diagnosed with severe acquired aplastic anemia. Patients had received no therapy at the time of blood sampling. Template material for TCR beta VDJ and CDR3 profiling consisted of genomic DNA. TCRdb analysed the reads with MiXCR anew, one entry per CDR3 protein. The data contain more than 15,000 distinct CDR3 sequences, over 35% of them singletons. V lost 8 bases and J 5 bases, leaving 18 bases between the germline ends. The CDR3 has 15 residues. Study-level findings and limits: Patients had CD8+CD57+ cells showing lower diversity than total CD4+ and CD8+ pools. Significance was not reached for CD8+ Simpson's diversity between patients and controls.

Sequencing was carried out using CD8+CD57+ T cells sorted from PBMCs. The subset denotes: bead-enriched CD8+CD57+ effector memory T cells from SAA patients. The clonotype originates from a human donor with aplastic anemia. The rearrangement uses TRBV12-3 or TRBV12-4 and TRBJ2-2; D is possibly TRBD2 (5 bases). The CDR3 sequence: CASSSGTGGTGELFF. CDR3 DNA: TGTGCCAGCTCCTCGGGAACGGGTGGTACCGGGGAGCTGTTTTTT.